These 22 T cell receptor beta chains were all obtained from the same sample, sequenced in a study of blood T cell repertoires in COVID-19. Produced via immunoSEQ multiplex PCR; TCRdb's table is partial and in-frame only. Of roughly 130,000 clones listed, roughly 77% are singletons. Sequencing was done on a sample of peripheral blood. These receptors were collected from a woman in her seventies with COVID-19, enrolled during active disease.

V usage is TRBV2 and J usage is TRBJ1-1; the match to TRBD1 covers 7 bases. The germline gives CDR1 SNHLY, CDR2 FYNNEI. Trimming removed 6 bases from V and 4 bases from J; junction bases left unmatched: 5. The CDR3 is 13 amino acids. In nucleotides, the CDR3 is TGTGCCAGCAGGGGTCAGGGGGTCACTGAAGCTTTCTTT. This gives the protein CASRGQGVTEAFF.

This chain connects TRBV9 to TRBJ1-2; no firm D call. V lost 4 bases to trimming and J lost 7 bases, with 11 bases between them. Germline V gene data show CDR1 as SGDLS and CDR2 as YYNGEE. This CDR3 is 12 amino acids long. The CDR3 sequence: CASSRVEGGYTF. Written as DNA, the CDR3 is TGTGCCAGCAGCCGGGTGGAGGGTGGCTACACCTTC.

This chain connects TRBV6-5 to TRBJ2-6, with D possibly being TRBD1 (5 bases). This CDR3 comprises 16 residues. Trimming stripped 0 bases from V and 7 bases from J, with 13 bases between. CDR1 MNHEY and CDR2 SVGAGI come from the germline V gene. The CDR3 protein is CASSYSTSGPANVLTF. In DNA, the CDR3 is TGTGCCAGCAGTTACTCGACTTCAGGGCCCGCCAACGTCCTGACTTTC.

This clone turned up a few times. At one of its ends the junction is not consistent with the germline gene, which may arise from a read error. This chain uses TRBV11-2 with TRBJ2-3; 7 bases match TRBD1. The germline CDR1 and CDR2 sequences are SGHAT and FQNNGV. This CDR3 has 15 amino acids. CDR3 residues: CASSVDRVGTDTQYF. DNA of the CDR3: TGTGCCAGCAGCGTAGACAGGGTAGGAACAGATACGCAGTATTTT.

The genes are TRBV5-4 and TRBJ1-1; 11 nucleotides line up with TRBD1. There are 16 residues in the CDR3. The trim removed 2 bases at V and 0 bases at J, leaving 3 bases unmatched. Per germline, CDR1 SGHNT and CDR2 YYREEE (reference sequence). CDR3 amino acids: CASSFGTGGLNTEAFF. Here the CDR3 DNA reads TGTGCCAGCAGCTTCGGGACAGGGGGACTGAACACTGAAGCTTTCTTT.

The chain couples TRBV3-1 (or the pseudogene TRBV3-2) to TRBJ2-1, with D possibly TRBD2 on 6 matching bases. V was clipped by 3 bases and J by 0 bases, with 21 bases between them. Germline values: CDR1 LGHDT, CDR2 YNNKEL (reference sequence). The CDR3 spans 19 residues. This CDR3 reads CASSQRRALGLSSYNEQFF. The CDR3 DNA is TGTGCCAGCAGCCAGCGCCGGGCCTTGGGACTTAGCTCCTACAATGAGCAGTTCTTC.

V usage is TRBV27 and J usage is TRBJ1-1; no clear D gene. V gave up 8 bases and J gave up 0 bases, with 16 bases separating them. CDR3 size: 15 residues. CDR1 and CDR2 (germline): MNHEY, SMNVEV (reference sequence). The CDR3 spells CASRALSRLNTEAFF. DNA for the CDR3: TGTGCCAGCCGAGCCTTATCTCGGTTGAACACTGAAGCTTTCTTT.

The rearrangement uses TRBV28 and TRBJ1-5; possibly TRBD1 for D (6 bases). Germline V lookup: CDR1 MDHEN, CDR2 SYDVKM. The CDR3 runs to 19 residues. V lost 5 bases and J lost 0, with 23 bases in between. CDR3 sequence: CASSPGGAGASLSNQPQHF. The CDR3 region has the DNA TGTGCCAGCAGTCCGGGCGGGGCGGGGGCAAGCCTTAGCAATCAGCCCCAGCATTTT.

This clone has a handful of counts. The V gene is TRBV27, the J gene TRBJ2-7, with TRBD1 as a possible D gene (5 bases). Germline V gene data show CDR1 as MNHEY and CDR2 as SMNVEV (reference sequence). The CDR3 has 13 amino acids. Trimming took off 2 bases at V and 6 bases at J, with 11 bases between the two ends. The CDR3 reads CASSLASGIEQYF. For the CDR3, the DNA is TGTGCCAGCAGTTTAGCGTCAGGGATCGAGCAGTACTTC.

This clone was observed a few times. The CDR3 is CATSAQGAYEQYF. The CDR3 DNA is TGTGCCACCAGTGCCCAGGGCGCCTACGAGCAGTACTTC. The chain links TRBV24-1 to TRBJ2-7, with D possibly matching TRBD1 (5 bases). This CDR3 has 13 amino acids. V lost 5 bases and J 2 bases, leaving 9 bases between the germline ends. CDR1 and CDR2 (germline): KGHDR, SFDVKD.

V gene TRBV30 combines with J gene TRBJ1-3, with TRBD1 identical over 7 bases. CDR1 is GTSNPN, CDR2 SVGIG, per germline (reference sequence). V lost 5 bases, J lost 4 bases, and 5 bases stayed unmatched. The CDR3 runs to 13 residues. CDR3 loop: CAWAGGTGNTIYF. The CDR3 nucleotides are TGTGCCTGGGCAGGGGGGACGGGAAACACCATATATTTT.

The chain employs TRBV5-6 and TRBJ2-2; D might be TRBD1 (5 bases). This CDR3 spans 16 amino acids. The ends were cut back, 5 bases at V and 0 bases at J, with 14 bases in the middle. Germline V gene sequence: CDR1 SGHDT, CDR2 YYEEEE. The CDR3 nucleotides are TGTGCCAGCAGTCATTTAAGGGGCCCGAACACCGGGGAGCTGTTTTTT. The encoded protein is CASSHLRGPNTGELFF.

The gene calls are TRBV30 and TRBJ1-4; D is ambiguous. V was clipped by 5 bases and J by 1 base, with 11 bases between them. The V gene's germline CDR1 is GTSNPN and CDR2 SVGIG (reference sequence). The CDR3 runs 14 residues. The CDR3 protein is CAWSIYGTNEKLFF. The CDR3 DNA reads TGTGCCTGGTCGATCTATGGAACTAATGAAAAACTGTTTTTT.

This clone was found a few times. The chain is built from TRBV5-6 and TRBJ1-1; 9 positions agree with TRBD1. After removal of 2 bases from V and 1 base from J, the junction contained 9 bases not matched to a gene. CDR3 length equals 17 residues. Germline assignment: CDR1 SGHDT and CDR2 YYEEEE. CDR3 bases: TGTGCCAGCAGCTTTGCACAGGGGGCTGTGAGGAACACTGAAGCTTTCTTT. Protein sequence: CASSFAQGAVRNTEAFF.

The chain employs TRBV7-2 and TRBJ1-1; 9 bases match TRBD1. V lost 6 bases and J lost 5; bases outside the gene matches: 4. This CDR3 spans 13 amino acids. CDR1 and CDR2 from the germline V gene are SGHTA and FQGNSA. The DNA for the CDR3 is TGTGCCAGCAGAGAGACAGGGGGGACTGAAGCTTTCTTT. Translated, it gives CASRETGGTEAFF. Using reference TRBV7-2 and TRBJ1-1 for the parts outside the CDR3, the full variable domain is GAGVSQSPSNKVTEKGKDVELRCDPISGHTALYWYRQSLGQGLEFLIYFQGNSAPDKSGLPSDRFSAERTGGSVSTLTIQRTQQEDSAVYLCASRETGGTEAFFGQGTRLTVV.

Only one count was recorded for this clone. The CDR3 protein is CAIRVAGAGFDEQFF. CDR3 bases: TGTGCCATCAGGGTAGCGGGGGCGGGGTTCGATGAGCAGTTCTTC. The V call is TRBV10-3, the J call TRBJ2-1; 9 bases line up with TRBD2. Germline V CDR1 and CDR2: ENHRY, SYGVKD. The CDR3 loop spans 15 amino acids. The J segment lost 8 bases and the V segment lost 6 bases, leaving 11 bases of the junction unmatched.

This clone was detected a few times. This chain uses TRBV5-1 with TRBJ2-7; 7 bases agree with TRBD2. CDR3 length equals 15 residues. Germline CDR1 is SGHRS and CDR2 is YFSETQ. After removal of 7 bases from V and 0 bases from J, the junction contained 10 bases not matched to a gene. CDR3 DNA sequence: TGCGCCAGCGGGATGGACGGGGGGAGCTCCTACGAGCAGTACTTC. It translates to CASGMDGGSSYEQYF.

This CDR3 is CASSLVGRVEYGYTF. The CDR3, as DNA: TGTGCCAGCAGCTTGGTGGGCAGGGTTGAGTATGGCTACACCTTC. The chain has TRBV5-4 and TRBJ1-2; tentative D call: TRBD1 (5 bases). Germline V gene sequence: CDR1 SGHNT, CDR2 YYREEE (reference sequence). CDR3 length: 15 amino acids. V shed 0 bases and J shed 5 bases, with 14 bases lying between them.

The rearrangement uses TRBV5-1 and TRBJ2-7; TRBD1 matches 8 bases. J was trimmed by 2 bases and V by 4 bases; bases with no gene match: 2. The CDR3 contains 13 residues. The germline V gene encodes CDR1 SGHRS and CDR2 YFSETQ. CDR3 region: CASSQGQAYEQYF. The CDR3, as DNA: TGCGCCAGCAGCCAGGGACAGGCCTACGAGCAGTACTTC.

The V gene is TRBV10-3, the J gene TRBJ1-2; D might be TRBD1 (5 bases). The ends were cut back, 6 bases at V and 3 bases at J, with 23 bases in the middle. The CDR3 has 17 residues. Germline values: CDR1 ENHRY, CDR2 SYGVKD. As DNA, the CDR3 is TGTGCCATCAGGGCCCGCCCAAGTGGAGGGGAGGACTATGGCTACACCTTC. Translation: CAIRARPSGGEDYGYTF.

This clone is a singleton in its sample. CDR3 amino acids: CATTEVSGNQPQHF. The CDR3 nucleotides are TGTGCCACCACTGAGGTATCCGGCAATCAGCCCCAGCATTTT. V and J are TRBV19 and TRBJ1-5; no firm D call. Germline-derived CDR1 and CDR2 are LNHDA and SQIVND (reference sequence). V lost 10 bases and J lost 2, with 15 bases in between. CDR3 length equals 14 residues.

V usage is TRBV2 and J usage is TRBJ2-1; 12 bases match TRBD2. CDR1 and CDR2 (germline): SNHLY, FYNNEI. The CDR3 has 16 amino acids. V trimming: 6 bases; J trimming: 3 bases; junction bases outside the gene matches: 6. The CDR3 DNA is TGTGCCAGCAGAGATACTAGCGGGGGGTACTACAATGAGCAGTTCTTC. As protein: CASRDTSGGYYNEQFF.